The 32 T cell receptor beta chains below come from one sample, sequenced in a study of OX40 agonist ivuxolimab in advanced cancers. Libraries were prepared by immunoSEQ multiplex PCR; TCRdb keeps only in-frame clonotypes and omits some of them. The sample holds some 70,000 clones; just over 85% are singletons and the top ten take 2.5% to 3%. The sequenced sample was CD4+ or CD8+ T cells sorted from blood, obtained in a trial of the OX40 agonist ivuxolimab. These receptors all come from an adult with an advanced solid tumor such as melanoma, head and neck, liver or kidney cancer.

This clone was recorded only once. The CDR3 nucleotides read TGCGCCAGCAGCTGGGGGACTAGCCGGGGGATAGATACGCAGTATTTT. Amino acid sequence: CASSWGTSRGIDTQYF. The rearrangement links TRBV5-1 to TRBJ2-3; 9 bases map to TRBD2. CDR3 length: 16 amino acids. V was pared by 3 bases and J by 5 bases, with 10 bases of the junction left unmatched. CDR1 SGHRS and CDR2 YFSETQ come from the germline V gene.

This chain joins TRBV5-1 and TRBJ1-3, with 7 bases lining up with TRBD1. Trimming took 4 bases from V and 3 from J; bases not matched to a gene: 7. Germline CDR1 SGHRS, CDR2 YFSETQ. There are 15 residues in the CDR3. Here the CDR3 reads CASSPGQAGGNTIYF. The CDR3 region has the DNA TGCGCCAGCAGCCCTGGACAGGCCGGTGGAAACACCATATATTTT.

V is TRBV11-2 and J is TRBJ1-1; D is possibly TRBD1 (6 bases). The germline CDR1 and CDR2 sequences are SGHAT and FQNNGV. This CDR3 has 16 amino acids. The V end was cut by 1 base, the J end by 4 bases, with 16 bases between. The CDR3 here is CASSLGQPPGATEAFF. DNA of the CDR3: TGTGCCAGCAGCTTAGGACAACCCCCAGGGGCCACTGAAGCTTTCTTT.

The chain recombines TRBV4-1 with TRBJ2-5; no clear D. Germline CDR1 reads MGHRA; CDR2 reads YSYEKL. Trimming took off 1 base at V and 4 bases at J, with 7 bases between the two ends. This CDR3 has 13 residues. CDR3 bases: TGCGCCAGCAGCCAAGCCCCCCGAGAGACCCAGTACTTC. Amino acid sequence: CASSQAPRETQYF.

V usage is TRBV5-6 and J usage is TRBJ2-1, with 10 positions matching TRBD2. Germline CDR1 and CDR2: SGHDT and YYEEEE. The CDR3 runs 16 residues. Losses at the gene ends were 3 bases for V and 7 bases for J; bases not matched to a gene: 10. CDR3 in DNA: TGTGCCAGCAGCTCCTTGGGAGCGGGGGGGAGGAATGAGCAGTTCTTC. Translated: CASSSLGAGGRNEQFF. Full variable domain (outside the CDR3, taken from reference TRBV5-6 and TRBJ2-1): DAGVTQSPTHLIKTRGQQVTLRCSPKSGHDTVSWYQQALGQGPQFIFQYYEEEERQRGNFPDRFSGHQFPNYSSELNVNALLLGDSALYLCASSSLGAGGRNEQFFGPGTRLTVL.

This clone was observed a few times. The chain combines TRBV9 with TRBJ1-1; the D is unclear. The germline V and J ends were trimmed by 0 bases and 4 bases, with 13 bases remaining between them. The CDR3 totals 15 residues. The germline CDR1 and CDR2 sequences are SGDLS and YYNGEE. The CDR3 sequence is CASSVAGIGSTEAFF. In DNA form, the CDR3 reads TGTGCCAGCAGCGTAGCGGGCATTGGGAGCACTGAAGCTTTCTTT. The whole variable domain, remainder taken from reference TRBV9 and TRBJ1-1, is DSGVTQTPKHLITATGQRVTLRCSPRSGDLSVYWYQQSLDQGLQFLIQYYNGEERAKGNILERFSAQQFPDLHSELNLSSLELGDSALYFCASSVAGIGSTEAFFGQGTRLTVV.

The rearrangement links TRBV7-5 to TRBJ2-3. TRBV7-5 is a listed pseudogene. CDR3 size: 13 residues. The CDR3 loop reads CARSGPRRDTQYF. The CDR3, as DNA: TGTGCCAGAAGCGGGCCGAGGCGGGATACGCAGTATTTT.

The chain links TRBV6-4 to TRBJ2-2; D is unclear. V dropped 2 bases and J dropped 1 base, with 5 bases sitting between them. The CDR3 spans 14 residues. Germline V gene lookup returns CDR1 MRHNA and CDR2 SNTAGT. CDR3 nucleotides: TGTGCCAGCAGTGACCCCGGGAACACCGGGGAGCTGTTTTTT. This sequence encodes CASSDPGNTGELFF.

This sequence joins TRBV6-5 and TRBJ2-7; 9 positions agree with TRBD2. The germline CDR1 and CDR2 sequences are MNHEY and SVGAGI. The length of the CDR3 is 15 residues. The junction had 5 bases not matched to a gene; V was cut back by 5 bases and J by 0 bases. The CDR3, as DNA: TGTGCCAGCAGTCCGCTGACTAGCGGCTCCTACGAGCAGTACTTC. Residues: CASSPLTSGSYEQYF.

The chain is built from TRBV11-2 and TRBJ2-7; 9 bases align to TRBD1. The germline V gene has CDR1 SGHAT and CDR2 FQNNGV. J was trimmed by 2 bases and V by 6 bases; bases with no gene match: 8. The CDR3 is 15 amino acids. DNA of the CDR3: TGTGCCAGCAGTCGTACAGGGGGCAATACCTACGAGCAGTACTTC. Translation gives CASSRTGGNTYEQYF.

This chain uses TRBV7-9 with TRBJ1-2; possible D gene TRBD1, 5 bases. Germline V lookup: CDR1 SEHNR, CDR2 FQNEAQ (reference sequence). Trimming removed 7 bases at V and 2 bases at J, with 14 bases between. This CDR3 is 14 amino acids long. Written as DNA, the CDR3 is TGTGCCAGCAACCGAGGGGAGGAGAACTATGGCTACACCTTC. Translating it yields CASNRGEENYGYTF.

This rearrangement joins TRBV30 to TRBJ2-2, with TRBD1 identical over 8 bases. The CDR3 has 17 amino acids. From germline, CDR1 is GTSNPN and CDR2 SVGIG (reference sequence). V lost 0 bases to trimming and J lost 5 bases; unmatched junction nucleotides: 11. The CDR3 here is CAWSVQGGLRHTGELFF. CDR3 nucleotide sequence: TGTGCCTGGAGTGTACAGGGGGGCTTACGTCATACCGGGGAGCTGTTTTTT.

The chain has TRBV2 and TRBJ2-1; D tentatively fits TRBD1 or TRBD2 (5 bases each). The CDR3 length is 11 residues. V lost 6 bases and J lost 8, with 8 bases in between. Germline-derived CDR1 and CDR2 are SNHLY and FYNNEI. This CDR3 reads CASSPGHEQFF. CDR3 in DNA: TGTGCCAGCAGCCCGGGGCATGAGCAGTTCTTC.

This chain links TRBV5-1 with TRBJ1-6; a weak D match, TRBD1 (6 bases). Trimming removed 4 bases from V and 7 bases from J, with 15 bases in between. This CDR3 has 15 residues. Germline CDR1 and CDR2: SGHRS and YFSETQ. CDR3 nucleotide sequence: TGCGCCAGCAGCCCCGGGGGGGGCGCGAATTCACCCCTCCACTTT. Protein: CASSPGGGANSPLHF.

The chain combines TRBV6-6 with TRBJ2-7, with TRBD1 identical over 10 bases. With V trimmed by 5 bases and J by 2 bases, 3 bases remained unmatched. Germline V gene sequence: CDR1 MNHNY, CDR2 SVGAGI (reference sequence). The CDR3 has 14 amino acids. This chain's CDR3 is CASSTGQGAYEQYF. CDR3 coding DNA: TGTGCCAGCAGTACCGGACAGGGGGCCTACGAGCAGTACTTC.

V is TRBV7-8 and J is TRBJ1-1, with D tentatively TRBD1 (6 bases). This CDR3 comprises 18 residues. Trimming shortened V by 5 bases and J by 0 bases, and 22 bases separated the two germline ends. Germline V gene data show CDR1 as SGHVS and CDR2 as FQNEAQ. The CDR3 is CASSAKDSFSTMNTEAFF. Written as DNA, the CDR3 is TGTGCCAGCAGCGCTAAGGACAGTTTCTCAACCATGAACACTGAAGCTTTCTTT.

This clone was detected only a few times. The chain is built from TRBV7-3 and TRBJ1-1; the D gene is possibly TRBD1 (5 bases). Trimming removed 5 bases at V and 0 bases at J, with 13 bases between. Germline assignment: CDR1 SGHTA and CDR2 FQGTGA. This CDR3 region has 15 residues. The chain's CDR3 is CASSRDGSMNTEAFF. The CDR3 DNA is TGTGCCAGCAGCCGGGACGGGTCTATGAACACTGAAGCTTTCTTT.

The chain has TRBV6-1 and TRBJ2-5; the match to TRBD1 covers 7 bases. CDR3 length: 15 residues. Germline V gives CDR1 MNHNS, CDR2 SASEGT. With 6 bases clipped from V and 4 bases from J, the junction kept 11 bases outside the gene matches. CDR3 DNA sequence: TGTGCCAGCAGGGGCTGGACAGGCCGGGGAGAGACCCAGTACTTC. Its translation is CASRGWTGRGETQYF.

The chain carries TRBV30 and TRBJ2-1, with TRBD1 matching 7 bases. V shed 3 bases, J shed 5 bases, and the junction held 7 bases outside the gene matches. CDR3 length: 14 residues. Germline CDR1 reads GTSNPN; CDR2 reads SVGIG (reference sequence). CDR3: CAWRRLDRDNEQFF. The DNA of the CDR3 is TGTGCCTGGAGGCGCTTAGACAGGGACAATGAGCAGTTCTTC.

The chain recombines TRBV5-6 with TRBJ2-1, with a tentative D call TRBD1 (6 bases). The CDR3 is made up of 15 amino acids. Germline V gene lookup returns CDR1 SGHDT and CDR2 YYEEEE. Trimming pared 1 base from V and 1 base from J, leaving 9 bases between. Written as DNA, the CDR3 is TGTGCCAGCAGCTTGCAGGGGTTATCCTACAATGAGCAGTTCTTC. Protein: CASSLQGLSYNEQFF.

The V call is TRBV7-9, the J call TRBJ1-2, with D perhaps matching TRBD1 (5 bases). Trimming cost V 4 bases and J 0 bases, with 12 bases left between them. The CDR3 extends over 15 amino acids. The germline V gene encodes CDR1 SEHNR and CDR2 FQNEAQ (reference sequence). DNA of the CDR3: TGTGCCAGCAGCTCGCCGACAGTGGCTAACTATGGCTACACCTTC. It is translated as CASSSPTVANYGYTF.

This CDR3 reads CSVASSSYNEQFF. CDR3 coding DNA: TGCAGCGTGGCTAGCTCATCCTACAATGAGCAGTTCTTC. V and J are TRBV29-1 and TRBJ2-1, with D maybe TRBD2 (5 bases). V was shortened by 6 bases and J by 1 base, with 10 bases between the two germline ends. The CDR3 runs 13 residues. In germline, CDR1 is SQVTM, CDR2 ANQGSEA.

The V and J genes are TRBV30 and TRBJ2-1; D might be TRBD1 or TRBD2, each matching 5 bases. V lost 4 bases, J lost 0 bases, and 22 bases lay in between. Germline CDR1 and CDR2: GTSNPN and SVGIG (reference sequence). CDR3 length equals 18 residues. The CDR3 region has the DNA TGTGCCTGGAAATTGGCAGGGACGCTCGGTTTCTCCTACAATGAGCAGTTCTTC. Residues: CAWKLAGTLGFSYNEQFF.

J is TRBJ2-5 and V is TRBV9; 9 nucleotides match TRBD1. Per the germline V gene, CDR1 is SGDLS and CDR2 is YYNGEE. The CDR3 is 14 amino acids. The ends lost 0 bases at V and 8 bases at J; junction bases unmatched: 5. The CDR3: CASSVEGQGITQYF. In nucleotides, the CDR3 is TGTGCCAGCAGCGTAGAAGGACAGGGGATCACCCAGTACTTC.

The gene calls are TRBV27 and TRBJ1-6; D call uncertain. The length of the CDR3 is 12 residues. Germline assignment: CDR1 MNHEY and CDR2 SMNVEV (reference sequence). Trimming removed 3 bases at V and 7 bases at J, with 4 bases between. CDR3 nucleotides: TGTGCCAGCAGTTTTGGGAATTCACCCCTCCACTTT. The encoded protein is CASSFGNSPLHF.

The chain couples TRBV5-4 to TRBJ2-1; 15 nucleotides agree with TRBD2. CDR3 length equals 17 residues. Germline CDR1 reads SGHNT; CDR2 reads YYREEE (reference sequence). Trimming at V came to 4 bases and at J to 7 bases, leaving 9 bases not matched to a gene. The CDR3 DNA sequence: TGTGCCAGCAGCCCCGGGACTAGCGGGGGGACGGGGAATGAGCAGTTCTTC. It codes for CASSPGTSGGTGNEQFF.

For the CDR3, the DNA is TGTGCCAGCAGCCCTCGGCCTGATAATAAAGAGACCCAGTACTTC. Translated: CASSPRPDNKETQYF. The chain couples TRBV5-6 to TRBJ2-5; D gene ambiguous. Germline CDR1 SGHDT, CDR2 YYEEEE. V lost 4 bases to trimming and J lost 3 bases, with 16 bases between them. The CDR3 is made up of 15 amino acids.

The rearrangement links TRBV7-2 to TRBJ2-5; D gene unclear. The germline V gene encodes CDR1 SGHTA and CDR2 FQGNSA. Trimming removed 3 bases at V and 1 base at J, with 6 bases between. CDR3 length: 13 residues. The CDR3 DNA reads as TGTGCCAGCAGCTTGGCTCTCCAAGAGACCCAGTACTTC. Its protein is CASSLALQETQYF. Supplemented by reference TRBV7-2 and TRBJ2-5, the full variable domain reads GAGVSQSPSNKVTEKGKDVELRCDPISGHTALYWYRQSLGQGLEFLIYFQGNSAPDKSGLPSDRFSAERTGGSVSTLTIQRTQQEDSAVYLCASSLALQETQYFGPGTRLLVL.

J is TRBJ1-5 and V is TRBV28; D uncertain. With 6 bases removed from V and 0 bases from J, the gap between germline ends came to 6 bases. Germline CDR1 and CDR2: MDHEN and SYDVKM. The CDR3 runs to 13 residues. CDR3 DNA sequence: TGTGCCAGCAGGGCATCTAGCAATCAGCCCCAGCATTTT. It yields the protein CASRASSNQPQHF. Full variable domain (rest looked up from reference TRBV28 and TRBJ1-5): DVKVTQSSRYLVKRTGEKVFLECVQDMDHENMFWYRQDPGLGLRLIYFSYDVKMKEKGDIPEGYSVSREKKERFSLILESASTNQTSMYLCASRASSNQPQHFGDGTRLSIL.

This sequence joins TRBV6-8 and TRBJ2-5; D may be TRBD1 (6 bases). Looked up from germline, CDR1 is MNHGY and CDR2 is SAAAGT. V was cut by 1 base and J by 5 bases, with 11 bases left in between. The CDR3 totals 14 residues. CDR3 in amino acids: CASSYYDRWETQYF. DNA for the CDR3: TGTGCCAGCAGTTACTATGACAGGTGGGAGACCCAGTACTTC.

The chain combines TRBV7-9 with TRBJ2-7, with D maybe TRBD1 (6 bases). Between the trimmed V and J ends, which lost 5 bases and 4 bases, there was a span of 9 bases. The CDR3 is 12 residues long. Germline-derived CDR1 and CDR2 are SEHNR and FQNEAQ (reference sequence). In DNA form, the CDR3 reads TGTGCCAGCAGCCTTCAGGGGTACGAGCAGTACTTC. Protein product: CASSLQGYEQYF. Looking up the rest from reference TRBV7-9 and TRBJ2-7 gives the full variable domain: DTGVSQNPRHKITKRGQNVTFRCDPISEHNRLYWYRQTLGQGPEFLTYFQNEAQLEKSRLLSDRFSAERPKGSFSTLEIQRTEQGDSAMYLCASSLQGYEQYFGPGTRLTVT.

This chain uses TRBV5-1 with TRBJ1-5; perhaps TRBD1 as D (6 bases). The CDR3 spans 15 residues. Looked up from germline, CDR1 is SGHRS and CDR2 is YFSETQ. V was trimmed by 0 bases and J by 4 bases, leaving 11 bases between them. CDR3 in amino acids: CASSLGTDVNQPQHF. In DNA form, the CDR3 reads TGCGCCAGCAGCTTGGGGACAGATGTGAATCAGCCCCAGCATTTT.